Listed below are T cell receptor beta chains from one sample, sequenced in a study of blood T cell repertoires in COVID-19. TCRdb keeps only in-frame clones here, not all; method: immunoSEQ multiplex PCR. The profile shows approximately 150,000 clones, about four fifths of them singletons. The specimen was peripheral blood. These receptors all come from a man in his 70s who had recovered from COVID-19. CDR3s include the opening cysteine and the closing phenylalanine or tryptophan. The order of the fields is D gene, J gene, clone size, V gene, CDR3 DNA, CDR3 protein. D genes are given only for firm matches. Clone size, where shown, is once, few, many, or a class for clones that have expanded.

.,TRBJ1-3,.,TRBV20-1,TGCAGTGCTAGTTATCAGGGAAGTCGGGTTTATGGAAACACCATATATTTT,CSASYQGSRVYGNTIYF
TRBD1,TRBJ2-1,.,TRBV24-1,TGTGCCACCAGTGAAGGGACAGGTAGCTCCTACAATGAGCAGTTCTTC,CATSEGTGSSYNEQFF
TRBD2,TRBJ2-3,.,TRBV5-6,TGTGCCAGCAGCTTGGTATCGTCAGCGGGAACAGATACGCAGTATTTT,CASSLVSSAGTDTQYF
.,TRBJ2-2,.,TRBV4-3,TGCGCCAGCAGCCACTCCTATCCGCGGCGGACGAACACCGGGGAGCTGTTTTTT,CASSHSYPRRTNTGELFF
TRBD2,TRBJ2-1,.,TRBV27,TGTGCCAGCAGTTACAAGCGGGAGAATGAGCAGTTCTTC,CASSYKRENEQFF
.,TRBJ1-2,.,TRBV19,TGTGCCAGTAGTATTAGTCTGCAGGGATTGAGTGGCTACACCTTC,CASSISLQGLSGYTF
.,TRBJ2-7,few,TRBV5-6,TGTGCCAGCAGTCGGGACTCGACTCGACACTACGAGCAGTACTTC,CASSRDSTRHYEQYF
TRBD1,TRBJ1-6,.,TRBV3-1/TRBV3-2,TGTGCCAGCAGCCCCCACCAGGAGACAGGGGGCTTGAATTCACCCCTCCACTTT,CASSPHQETGGLNSPLHF
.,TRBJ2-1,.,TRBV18,TGTGCCAGCTCACCCTTCGGGGATAGCTCCTACAATGAGCAGTTCTTC,CASSPFGDSSYNEQFF
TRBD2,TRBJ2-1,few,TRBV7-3,TGTGCCAGCAGCTTAGGGACTAGCGGGAGTAAGCAGTTCTTC,CASSLGTSGSKQFF
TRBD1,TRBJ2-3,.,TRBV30,TGTGCCTGGGACAGGGATTTCTCCGATACGCAGTATTTT,CAWDRDFSDTQYF
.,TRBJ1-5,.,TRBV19,TGTGCCAGCCGGGGGGGGCTAGATAGCAATCAGCCCCAGCATTTT,CASRGGLDSNQPQHF
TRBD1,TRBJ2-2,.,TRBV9,TGTGCCAGCAGCGCCCGGACAGGCACCGGGGAGCTGTTTTTT,CASSARTGTGELFF
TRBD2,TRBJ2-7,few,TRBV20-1,TGCAGTGCTAGTTCGGCGGGAGGGCCTAACGAGCAGTACTTC,CSASSAGGPNEQYF
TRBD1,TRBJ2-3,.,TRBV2,TGTGCCAGCAGTGAAGCGCTTGGACAGGGGCGATCCACAGATACGCAGTATTTT,CASSEALGQGRSTDTQYF
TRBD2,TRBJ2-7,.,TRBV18,TGTGCCAGCTCACCCTCGGGACTAGCATTTTACGAGCAGTACTTC,CASSPSGLAFYEQYF
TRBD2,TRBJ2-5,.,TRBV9,TGTGCCAGCAGCGTAGCTGCGGGAGCAGAGACCCAGTACTTC,CASSVAAGAETQYF
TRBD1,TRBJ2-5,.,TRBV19,TGTGCCAGTAGTAAGGGGGCAGGGAGAGAGACCCAGTACTTC,CASSKGAGRETQYF
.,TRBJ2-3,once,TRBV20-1,TGCAGTGCTACCAGGGATACGCAGTATTTT,CSATRDTQYF
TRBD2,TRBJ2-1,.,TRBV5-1,TGCGCCAGTAAAACTAGCGGGACGGTCAATGAGCAGTTCTTC,CASKTSGTVNEQFF
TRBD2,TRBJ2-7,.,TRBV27,TGTGCCAGCAGCTGGGGATTAGCGGGAGGGTCCTACGAGCAGTACTTC,CASSWGLAGGSYEQYF
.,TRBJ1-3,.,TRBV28,TGTGCCAGCAACTCTTTCGGGCGTCGGAAGGGGTCTGCTGGAAACACCATATATTTT,CASNSFGRRKGSAGNTIYF
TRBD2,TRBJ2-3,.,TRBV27,TGTGCCAGCAGTGAATTAGGACTAGCGGGAGGTAGAGATACGCAGTATTTT,CASSELGLAGGRDTQYF
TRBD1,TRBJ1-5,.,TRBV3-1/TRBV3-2,TGTGCCAGCAGCCATCTACGACAGGGAACTCAGCCCCAGCATTTT,CASSHLRQGTQPQHF
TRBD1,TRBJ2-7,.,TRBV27,TGTGCCAGCACCTCCCCGGACAGGCTCTACGAGCAGTACTTC,CASTSPDRLYEQYF
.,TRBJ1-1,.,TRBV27,TGTGCCAGCACGAATAACATGAACACTGAAGCTTTCTTT,CASTNNMNTEAFF
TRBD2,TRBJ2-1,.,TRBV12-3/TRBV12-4,TGTGCCAGCAGTACAGACGGGGGGAATGAGCGGTTCTTC,CASSTDGGNERFF
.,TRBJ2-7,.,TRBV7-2,TGTGCCAGCAGCTTAGACTCCCTCTCCTACGAGCAGTACTTC,CASSLDSLSYEQYF
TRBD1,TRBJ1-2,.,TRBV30,TGTGCCTGGGGGGGACAGGGAGACGGCTACACCTTC,CAWGGQGDGYTF
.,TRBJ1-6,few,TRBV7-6,TGTGCCAGCAGGACAGGAGATAATTCACCCCTCCACTTT,CASRTGDNSPLHF
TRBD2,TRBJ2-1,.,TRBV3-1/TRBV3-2,TGTGCCAGCAGCTTAGCGGGGGTCCCTACGAATGAGCAGTTCTTC,CASSLAGVPTNEQFF
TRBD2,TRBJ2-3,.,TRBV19,TGTGCCAGTAGTATAAGGGACTTGACTAGCGGGATTACAGATACGCAGTATTTT,CASSIRDLTSGITDTQYF
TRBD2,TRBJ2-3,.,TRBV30,TGTGCCTGGAGTGTAGGGACTAGCGGGGCAGATACGCAGTATTTT,CAWSVGTSGADTQYF
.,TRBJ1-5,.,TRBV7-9,TGTGCCAGCAGCTTAGGGCCGACAGGAACCAATCAGCCCCAGCATTTT,CASSLGPTGTNQPQHF
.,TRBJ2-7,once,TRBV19,TGTGCCAGTAGTATAGATGAACAGTCCTACGAGCAGTACTTC,CASSIDEQSYEQYF
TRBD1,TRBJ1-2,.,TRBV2,TGTGCCAGCAGTGAAGCGAATACAGGGGACCGTGGCTACACCTTC,CASSEANTGDRGYTF
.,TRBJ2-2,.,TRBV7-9,TGTGCCAGCGGATCTCGGGAGTCCGGGGAGCTGTTTTTT,CASGSRESGELFF
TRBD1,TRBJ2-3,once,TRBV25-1,TGTGCCAGCAGCTATTCCAGGGGGACAGATACGCAGTATTTT,CASSYSRGTDTQYF
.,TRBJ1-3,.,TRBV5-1,TGCGCCAGCAGCTTGGCCGGGGGATCCACCATATATTTT,CASSLAGGSTIYF
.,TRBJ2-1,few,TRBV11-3,TGTGCCAGCAGCTCCGGGGGAAACCCCTACAATGAGCAGTTCTTC,CASSSGGNPYNEQFF
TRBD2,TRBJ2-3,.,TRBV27,TGTGCCAGCAGTTTAAGGATAGCGGGAGCGGCAGATACGCAGTATTTT,CASSLRIAGAADTQYF
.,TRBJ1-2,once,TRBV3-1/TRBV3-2,TGTGCCAGCAGCCCTAGTGGAGGGGACCTCTATGGCTACACCTTC,CASSPSGGDLYGYTF
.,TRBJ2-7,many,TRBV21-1,TGTGCCAGCTTGGACAGGGGATTTCACGAGCAGTACTTC,CASLDRGFHEQYF
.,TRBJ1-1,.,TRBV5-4,TGTGCCAGCAGCTTTGGAGGCATGGTTGTTGATGAAGCTTTCTTT,CASSFGGMVVDEAFF
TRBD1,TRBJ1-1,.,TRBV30,TGTGCCTGGAGTGTAGGGACAGGGTCCTTGGGTACTGAAGCTTTCTTT,CAWSVGTGSLGTEAFF